The present T cell receptor beta chain was sequenced within a study of resident and recirculating memory T cells in vitiligo. Overall study: Samples were epidermis from two lesional and two nonlesional sites, plus PBMCs. Findings and limits, study-wide: Different lesions suggested infiltration by different T cell clones.

No change in lesions over the prior 6 months defined stable disease. Confetti depigmentation, marking active vitiligo, was absent in these patients. Some clones are missing from TCRdb's copy, which holds only in-frame ones; the method was immunoSEQ multiplex PCR. The data contain 40,000 to 50,000 clones, around 90% of them singletons. In the case of this clone: Its antigen is undetermined.

V gave up 2 bases and J gave up 0 bases, with 7 bases separating them. Germline V gene lookup returns CDR1 SGHAT and CDR2 FQNNGV. The CDR3 totals 14 residues. The receptor was isolated from a male donor with vitiligo. The sample consisted of blood. V is TRBV11-2 and J is TRBJ1-2, with a tentative D call TRBD1 (5 bases). The CDR3 protein is CASSLTGANYGYTF. The CDR3 nucleotides read TGTGCCAGCAGCTTAACGGGGGCTAACTATGGCTACACCTTC.